This entry lists 4 T cell receptor beta chains sequenced from one sample in a study of human T cells and chemical hapten exposure. The time point is: pre-sensitization, week 0. As for treatment: therapeutic diphenylcyclopropenone sensitization with weekly scalp DPC. Each CDR3 protein is one row after TCRdb ran MiXCR on the RACE reads. The repertoire has 95,000 to 100,000 distinct CDR3 sequences, 10% to 14% of them found once; the top ten carry under 3.5%. Sequencing used whole blood, obtained in connection with sensitization to the hapten diphenylcyclopropenone (DPC). Receptor source: a woman aged 55-70 years with alopecia areata. Some clones in this sample may be carry-over from other donors' samples.

This clonotype was counted at least ten times. The chain couples TRBV2 to TRBJ1-2; a possible D gene is TRBD1 (6 bases). Germline loops: CDR1 SNHLY, CDR2 FYNNEI. Trimming removed 4 bases from V and 5 bases from J, with 14 bases in between. The CDR3 has 14 amino acids. The CDR3 DNA reads as TGTGCCAGCAGTGCACAGGGTTTGGGGTATGGCTACACCTTC. This gives the protein CASSAQGLGYGYTF.

This clonotype was picked up many times. This sequence joins TRBV7-6 and TRBJ1-1; possibly TRBD1 for D (6 bases). Germline-derived CDR1 and CDR2 are SGHVS and FNYEAQ. CDR3 length: 14 amino acids. The V end was cut by 1 base, the J end by 5 bases, with 11 bases between. This CDR3 is CASSLDRVGTEAFF. CDR3 in DNA: TGTGCCAGCAGCTTAGACAGGGTTGGAACTGAAGCTTTCTTT.

Worth noting for this clonotype: This may arise from a read error, as a much more abundant clone is one base away. The DNA is left out, because the CDR3 cannot be placed on it with certainty; the CDR3 is given as TCRdb lists it. The J gene is TRBJ2-2, the V gene TRBV11-2; TRBD1 is taken as the D call from the table, unchecked against the DNA. The CDR3 is 16 amino acids long, termini counted. The germline V gene has CDR1 SGHAT and CDR2 FQNNGV. The CDR3: CASSLDRGEAPGSCFF.

This clonotype was observed many times. The V and J genes are TRBV2 and TRBJ2-5; D perhaps matches TRBD1 (6 bases). The CDR3 consists of 14 residues. Trimming removed 5 bases from V and 2 bases from J, with 12 bases in between. From germline, CDR1 is SNHLY and CDR2 FYNNEI. DNA for the CDR3: TGTGCCAGCAGTCAAAGGACAGATCAAGAGACCCAGTACTTC. Its protein is CASSQRTDQETQYF.